The TCR beta chain described here comes from a study of regulatory T cells in long-lasting Graves disease. Study context: A definition of persistent Graves' disease required over 5 years of antithyroid drugs plus positive TSH receptor antibodies.

CDR1 and CDR2 from the germline V gene are DFQATT and SNEGSKA (reference sequence). The CDR3 covers 11 residues. With 6 bases clipped from V and 5 bases from J, the junction kept 2 bases outside the gene matches. Study-wide results and caveats: Less diverse TCR repertoires were seen in persistent Graves' patients than in newly diagnosed ones. With persistent disease, TRBV28, TRBJ1-2 and TRBJ2-5 were the favored segments.

The table lists this clonotype with many counts. Its target is not known. Documented time point: persistent/refractory GD, antithyroid drugs over 5 years with positive TRAb. The TCR library used RNA extracted from PBMCs. Approximately 9 milliliters of peripheral blood were taken and placed in EDTA tubes. To make TCR beta libraries, researchers used iRepertoire HTBI primers and Arm-PCR of CDR3 regions. TCRdb used MiXCR to reprocess the multiplex PCR reads, holding one entry per CDR3 protein. The sample lists about 430,000 distinct CDR3 sequences, 21% occurring once. The origin of this receptor is a female donor with Graves disease. Sequenced material: peripheral blood mononuclear cells (PBMCs), taken when the disease was refractory, from a patient treated with antithyroid drugs. The chain is built from TRBV20-1 and TRBJ2-7; 9 bases agree with TRBD2. The CDR3 is CSAASGDEQYF. As DNA, the CDR3 is TGCAGTGCCGCTAGCGGGGACGAGCAGTACTTC.